The next 22 T cell receptor beta chains were all read from a single sample in a study of early T cells in non-severe SARS-CoV-2 infection. TCRdb independently ran MiXCR on the 5' RACE reads; one entry per CDR3 protein. Altogether 48,000 or so distinct CDR3 sequences are present, around 14% being singletons, with the ten largest covering approximately 10%. The sequenced material came from whole blood. Receptors were obtained from an adult who was a healthcare worker with PCR-confirmed SARS-CoV-2 infection or an uninfected control (not recorded which).

This clonotype occurred a few times. The V call is TRBV6-5, the J call TRBJ1-4; D gene unclear. Trimming cost V 7 bases and J 0 bases, with 12 bases left between them. Germline V CDR1 and CDR2: MNHEY, SVGAGI. The CDR3 consists of 15 residues. The CDR3 DNA reads TGTGCCAGCAAGCTACAGCCCGCAACTAATGAAAAACTGTTTTTT. Its translation: CASKLQPATNEKLFF.

This clonotype came up many times. The J gene is TRBJ1-2, the V gene TRBV5-1; D might be TRBD1 (5 bases). CDR3 length: 15 residues. Germline CDR1 reads SGHRS; CDR2 reads YFSETQ. Trimming pared 4 bases from V and 4 bases from J, leaving 17 bases between. The CDR3 region is CASSQITGRSYGYTF. CDR3 sequence (DNA): TGCGCCAGCAGCCAGATAACAGGACGGTCCTATGGCTACACCTTC.

V usage is TRBV5-1 and J usage is TRBJ1-2, with D uncertain. V lost 3 bases, J lost 2 bases, and 14 bases lay in between. Germline-derived CDR1 and CDR2 are SGHRS and YFSETQ. This CDR3 is 15 amino acids long. The CDR3 nucleotides are TGCGCCAGCAGCTCCACCGCTGGACTAAACTATGGCTACACCTTC. This sequence encodes CASSSTAGLNYGYTF. Supplemented by reference TRBV5-1 and TRBJ1-2, the full variable domain reads KAGVTQTPRYLIKTRGQQVTLSCSPISGHRSVSWYQQTPGQGLQFLFEYFSETQRNKGNFPGRFSGRQFSNSRSEMNVSTLELGDSALYLCASSSTAGLNYGYTFGSGTRLTVV.

The V call is TRBV2, the J call TRBJ1-5; TRBD1 might be the D (5 bases). Germline values: CDR1 SNHLY, CDR2 FYNNEI. V was pared by 4 bases and J by 0 bases, with 13 bases between. The CDR3 contains 16 residues. In DNA form, the CDR3 reads TGTGCCAGCAGTGGGGGGACTTTCGTTAGCAATCAGCCCCAGCATTTT. This sequence encodes CASSGGTFVSNQPQHF.

This clonotype was detected many times. The chain links TRBV29-1 to TRBJ2-2; TRBD1 matches 7 bases. V lost 3 bases, J lost 6 bases, and 13 bases stayed unmatched. The CDR3 extends over 16 amino acids. Germline assignment: CDR1 SQVTM and CDR2 ANQGSEA. The CDR3 here is CSVDGVDRARPGELFF. The CDR3 coding sequence is TGCAGCGTTGATGGGGTCGACAGGGCTCGCCCCGGGGAGCTGTTTTTT.

The J gene is TRBJ2-1, the V gene TRBV29-1; no clear D gene. Germline V gene data show CDR1 as SQVTM and CDR2 as ANQGSEA. The V end was cut by 2 bases, the J end by 3 bases, with 8 bases between. CDR3 size: 13 residues. CDR3: CSVEPALYNEQFF. CDR3 nucleotide sequence: TGCAGCGTTGAACCAGCCCTCTACAATGAGCAGTTCTTC.

This clonotype has a handful of counts. The chain is built from TRBV3-1 and TRBJ2-7, with 8 bases fitting TRBD2. CDR1 and CDR2 (germline): LGHDT, YNNKEL (reference sequence). This CDR3 is 16 amino acids long. Germline trimming cut 3 bases from V and 6 bases from J; bases unmatched to any gene: 13. The CDR3 sequence: CASSQIAGTSQAEQYF. The CDR3 DNA is TGTGCCAGCAGCCAGATTGCCGGGACTAGTCAAGCCGAGCAGTACTTC.

The CDR3 is CASSETGGVYEQYF. DNA of the CDR3: TGTGCCAGCAGCGAGACAGGGGGCGTCTACGAGCAGTACTTC. The chain uses TRBV9 and TRBJ2-7; TRBD1 matches at 10 bases. Germline CDR1 SGDLS, CDR2 YYNGEE. The V segment lost 3 bases and the J segment 3 bases; nucleotides outside the gene matches: 3. This CDR3 is built from 14 residues.

This clonotype was recorded at least ten times. One end of the junction does not line up with germline, which may come from a read error. The V and J genes are TRBV5-1 and TRBJ1-1, with 9 bases identical to TRBD1. Looked up from germline, CDR1 is SGHRS and CDR2 is YFSETQ. The CDR3 is 15 amino acids. The CDR3 is CASSEQQGAWAEAFF. DNA for the CDR3: TGTGCCAGCAGCGAACAACAGGGGGCATGGGCTGAAGCTTTCTTT.

This clonotype was detected ten times or more. The rearrangement joins TRBV9 to TRBJ2-7; 7 bases are shared with TRBD2. The CDR3 is 15 amino acids. Trimming took 4 bases from V and 0 from J; bases not matched to a gene: 7. Germline V gene lookup returns CDR1 SGDLS and CDR2 YYNGEE. The DNA for the CDR3 is TGTGCCAGCAGCCCAGCGGGGTCCTACTCCTACGAGCAGTACTTC. Translated: CASSPAGSYSYEQYF.

This clonotype appeared many times. The rearrangement links TRBV18 to TRBJ2-7, with D perhaps TRBD1 (5 bases). The CDR3 has 14 amino acids. The V end was cut by 4 bases, the J end by 4 bases, with 14 bases between. The V gene's germline CDR1 is KGHSH and CDR2 LQKENI. The CDR3 DNA follows: TGTGCCAGCTCACACCAACAGGACGAGTACGAGCAGTACTTC. Amino acids: CASSHQQDEYEQYF.

This sequence joins TRBV3-1 and TRBJ2-1, with TRBD2 as a possible D gene (6 bases). V gave up 3 bases and J gave up 10 bases, with 7 bases separating them. The CDR3 loop spans 11 amino acids. Looked up from germline, CDR1 is LGHDT and CDR2 is YNNKEL (reference sequence). The CDR3 DNA reads TGTGCCAGCAGCCATAGCGGAGAGCAGTTCTTC. It encodes CASSHSGEQFF.

This chain links TRBV7-9 with TRBJ2-7, with D perhaps TRBD2 (6 bases). Looked up from germline, CDR1 is SEHNR and CDR2 is FQNEAQ (reference sequence). V gave up 4 bases and J gave up 3 bases, with 16 bases separating them. The CDR3 spans 15 residues. Here the CDR3 reads CASSSVEGRYYEQYF. Written as DNA, the CDR3 is TGTGCCAGCAGCTCTGTGGAGGGGCGCTACTACGAGCAGTACTTC.

This clonotype was detected ten times or more. V usage is TRBV14 and J usage is TRBJ1-1; D is undetermined. The CDR3 totals 12 residues. Trimming took off 5 bases at V and 4 bases at J, with 8 bases between the two ends. CDR1 and CDR2 from the germline V gene are SGHDN and FVKESK. In nucleotides, the CDR3 is TGTGCCAGCAGCGCAGTGGGCACTGAAGCTTTCTTT. Amino acid sequence: CASSAVGTEAFF.

The chain joins TRBV6-6 to TRBJ1-1, with 9 bases lining up with TRBD1. This CDR3 region has 14 residues. Germline-derived CDR1 and CDR2 are MNHNY and SVGAGI (reference sequence). V was pared by 4 bases and J by 6 bases, with 6 bases of the junction left unmatched. CDR3 nucleotide sequence: TGTGCCAGCAGTTCCCTGACAGGGGGACCTGAAGCTTTCTTT. Residues: CASSSLTGGPEAFF.

CDR3 loop: CASSFGMTYGYTF. The CDR3 coding sequence is TGCGCCAGCAGCTTCGGAATGACCTATGGCTACACCTTC. V is TRBV5-1 and J is TRBJ1-2; D not resolved. The CDR3 is made up of 13 amino acids. V gave up 2 bases and J gave up 4 bases, with 9 bases separating them. Looked up from germline, CDR1 is SGHRS and CDR2 is YFSETQ.

This clonotype was detected ten times or more. This rearrangement joins TRBV20-1 to TRBJ1-5; no reliable D call. With 5 bases removed from V and 0 bases from J, the gap between germline ends came to 5 bases. This CDR3 spans 12 amino acids. Germline loops: CDR1 DFQATT, CDR2 SNEGSKA (reference sequence). The DNA of the CDR3 is TGCAGTGCTCATCATAGCAATCAGCCCCAGCATTTT. Its protein product is CSAHHSNQPQHF.

This clonotype showed up many times. The J gene is TRBJ1-4, the V gene TRBV12-3 or TRBV12-4, with a possible D match to TRBD1 (6 bases). The V and J ends lost 8 bases and 8 bases respectively, with 12 bases between them. The CDR3 totals 12 residues. The CDR3 sequence is CASSDSQEKLFF. CDR3 coding DNA: TGTGCCAGCTCGGACAGCCAGGAAAAACTGTTTTTT.

This chain links TRBV12-3 or TRBV12-4 with TRBJ2-3, with 9 bases lining up with TRBD2. This CDR3 region has 16 residues. The V and J ends lost 3 bases and 5 bases, in that order; junction bases with no gene match: 9. CDR3 DNA: TGTGCCAGCAGTTTTCGAGTAGCGGGAGATGTAGATACGCAGTATTTT. The encoded protein is CASSFRVAGDVDTQYF.

The sample holds many counts of this clonotype. The J gene is TRBJ1-1, the V gene TRBV7-9; the match to TRBD1 covers 7 bases. Germline CDR1 is SEHNR and CDR2 is FQNEAQ (reference sequence). The V and J ends lost 6 bases and 1 base, in that order; junction bases with no gene match: 11. The CDR3 spans 16 residues. The DNA for the CDR3 is TGTGCCAGCAGGAACAGGGGACGCCAGGGGAACACTGAAGCTTTCTTT. Its protein product is CASRNRGRQGNTEAFF.

The V call is TRBV3-1, the J call TRBJ2-3; D may match TRBD1 or TRBD2 (6 bases each). Germline CDR1 reads LGHDT; CDR2 reads YNNKEL (reference sequence). The CDR3 covers 12 residues. V was shortened by 5 bases and J by 4 bases, with 7 bases between the two germline ends. CDR3 in DNA: TGTGCCAGCAGCAGGGGGGCAGATACGCAGTATTTT. The encoded protein is CASSRGADTQYF.

This clonotype was seen more than once but under ten times. The chain is built from TRBV4-1 and TRBJ1-1; no definite D call. Trimming pared 7 bases from V and 9 bases from J, leaving 18 bases between. The CDR3 runs 13 residues. Germline lookup yields CDR1 MGHRA and CDR2 YSYEKL. CDR3 amino acids: CASTLRAGGKAFF. In nucleotides, the CDR3 is TGCGCCAGCACTTTAAGGGCCGGTGGAAAAGCTTTCTTT.